Following are 12 T cell receptor beta chains from one sample sequenced in a study of T cells in tumors after PD-1 blockade. Produced via immunoSEQ multiplex PCR; TCRdb's table is partial and in-frame only. This table holds around 34,000 clones, 73% found once. The starting material was PBMCs, obtained after anti-PD-1 treatment. Receptors originate from a human donor with basal cell carcinoma.

The V call is TRBV6-2 or TRBV6-3, the J call TRBJ1-4; D is undetermined. Germline-derived CDR1 and CDR2 are MNHEY and SVGEGT. Trimming pared 2 bases from V and 4 bases from J, leaving 8 bases between. The length of the CDR3 is 14 residues. This CDR3 is CASSYRQINEKLFF. For the CDR3, the DNA is TGTGCCAGCAGTTACCGGCAGATTAATGAAAAACTGTTTTTT.

The chain links TRBV19 to TRBJ1-5; D is undetermined. The V and J ends lost 2 bases and 0 bases respectively, with 11 bases between them. The germline V gene encodes CDR1 LNHDA and CDR2 SQIVND (reference sequence). This CDR3 has 16 amino acids. CDR3 coding DNA: TGTGCCAGTAGTATACCGGCGGTCTATAGCAATCAGCCCCAGCATTTT. It is translated as CASSIPAVYSNQPQHF. Drawing the rest from reference TRBV19 and TRBJ1-5, the complete variable domain is DGGITQSPKYLFRKEGQNVTLSCEQNLNHDAMYWYRQDPGQGLRLIYYSQIVNDFQKGDIAEGYSVSREKKESFPLTVTSAQKNPTAFYLCASSIPAVYSNQPQHFGDGTRLSIL.

V usage is TRBV5-1 and J usage is TRBJ2-5; 8 positions agree with TRBD1. Germline CDR1 is SGHRS and CDR2 is YFSETQ. The V segment lost 0 bases and the J segment 5 bases; nucleotides outside the gene matches: 3. The CDR3 has 14 residues. CDR3 sequence reads: CASSLAGGRETQYF. CDR3 in DNA: TGCGCCAGCAGCTTGGCAGGGGGCCGTGAGACCCAGTACTTC. Using reference TRBV5-1 and TRBJ2-5 for the parts outside the CDR3, the full variable domain is KAGVTQTPRYLIKTRGQQVTLSCSPISGHRSVSWYQQTPGQGLQFLFEYFSETQRNKGNFPGRFSGRQFSNSRSEMNVSTLELGDSALYLCASSLAGGRETQYFGPGTRLLVL.

The chain links TRBV19 to TRBJ1-1; maybe TRBD1 (6 bases). The V gene lost 5 bases and the J gene lost 6 bases, with 16 bases spanning the gap. CDR3 length equals 14 residues. From germline, CDR1 is LNHDA and CDR2 SQIVND (reference sequence). The CDR3, as DNA: TGTGCCAGTAGTGCCACAGGGAAAGCCTCTGAAGCTTTCTTT. This encodes CASSATGKASEAFF.

The CDR3 region has the DNA TGTGCCAGCAGCTTGCAGAACGAGCAGTACTTC. It specifies CASSLQNEQYF. The chain recombines TRBV5-5 with TRBJ2-7; unclear D gene. The CDR3 is 11 amino acids. V lost 1 base and J lost 5, with 4 bases in between. The V gene's germline CDR1 is SGHKS and CDR2 YYEKEE (reference sequence).

This chain joins TRBV29-1 and TRBJ1-2, with a possible D match to TRBD1 (5 bases). V lost 4 bases to trimming and J lost 3 bases, with 9 bases between them. The CDR3 spans 12 residues. The germline gives CDR1 SQVTM, CDR2 ANQGSEA. The CDR3 is CSVVDSHYGYTF. CDR3 nucleotides: TGCAGCGTTGTCGACAGCCACTATGGCTACACCTTC.

The chain combines TRBV29-1 with TRBJ2-1, with TRBD2 identical over 10 bases. The CDR3 is made up of 16 amino acids. Germline V gene sequence: CDR1 SQVTM, CDR2 ANQGSEA. The V gene end was trimmed by 6 bases and the J gene end by 5 bases; junction bases not matched to a gene: 13. The CDR3 region is CSVEPWTSGINNEQFF. CDR3 DNA: TGCAGCGTAGAACCTTGGACTAGCGGAATAAACAATGAGCAGTTCTTC.

This sequence joins TRBV19 and TRBJ2-2, with TRBD2 identical over 9 bases. In germline, CDR1 is LNHDA, CDR2 SQIVND (reference sequence). The CDR3 has 16 amino acids. V lost 6 bases, J lost 7 bases, and 12 bases stayed unmatched. Written as DNA, the CDR3 is TGTGCCAGTAGCCTCCTCGCGGGGGGGCTGGGCGGGGAGCTGTTTTTT. Its translation is CASSLLAGGLGGELFF.

The chain is built from TRBV19 and TRBJ1-6, with TRBD1 identical over 12 bases. The CDR3 is 17 residues long. Losses at the gene ends were 6 bases for V and 7 bases for J; bases not matched to a gene: 10. Germline V gene sequence: CDR1 LNHDA, CDR2 SQIVND (reference sequence). The CDR3 loop is CASRPTGQGAKNSPLHF. For the CDR3, the DNA is TGTGCCAGTAGACCTACGGGACAGGGGGCGAAAAATTCACCCCTCCACTTT.

The V call is TRBV6-2 or TRBV6-3, the J call TRBJ2-1; D not certain. This CDR3 contains 12 residues. V lost 4 bases and J lost 8, with 9 bases in between. The germline V gene encodes CDR1 MNHEY and CDR2 SVGEGT. Written as DNA, the CDR3 is TGTGCCAGCAGTTCGGTTGGGTATGAGCAGTTCTTC. It specifies CASSSVGYEQFF.

The gene calls are TRBV9 and TRBJ1-2; D is ambiguous. Germline V gives CDR1 SGDLS, CDR2 YYNGEE. Trimming took off 7 bases at V and 2 bases at J, with 6 bases between the two ends. The CDR3 sequence is 11 residues long. The CDR3 spells CASGRNYGYTF. As DNA, the CDR3 is TGTGCCAGCGGACGGAACTATGGCTACACCTTC.

The chain is built from TRBV3-1 (or the pseudogene TRBV3-2) and TRBJ2-1, with a tentative D call TRBD2 (5 bases). CDR1 and CDR2 from the germline V gene are LGHDT and YNNKEL (reference sequence). Between the trimmed V and J ends, which lost 1 base and 7 bases, there was a span of 14 bases. This CDR3 contains 15 residues. The CDR3 nucleotides read TGTGCCAGCAGCCAAGGGGAGAGGTTGAGGAATGAGCAGTTCTTC. It specifies CASSQGERLRNEQFF.